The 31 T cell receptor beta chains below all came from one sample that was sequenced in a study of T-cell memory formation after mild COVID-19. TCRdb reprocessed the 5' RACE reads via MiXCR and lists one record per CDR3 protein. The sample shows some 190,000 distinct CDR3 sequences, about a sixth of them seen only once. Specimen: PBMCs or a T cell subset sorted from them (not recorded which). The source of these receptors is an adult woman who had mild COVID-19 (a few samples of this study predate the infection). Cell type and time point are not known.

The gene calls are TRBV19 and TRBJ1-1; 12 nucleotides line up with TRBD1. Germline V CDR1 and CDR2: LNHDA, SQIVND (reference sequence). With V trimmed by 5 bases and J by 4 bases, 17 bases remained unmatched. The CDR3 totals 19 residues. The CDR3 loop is CASSVQPGTGGGWSTEAFF. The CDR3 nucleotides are TGTGCCAGTAGTGTACAACCCGGGACAGGGGGCGGATGGTCCACTGAAGCTTTCTTT.

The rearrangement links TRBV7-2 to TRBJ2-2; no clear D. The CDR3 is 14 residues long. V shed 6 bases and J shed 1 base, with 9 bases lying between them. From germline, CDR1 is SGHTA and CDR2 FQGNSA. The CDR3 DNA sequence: TGTGCCAGCAGGGGATCACAGAACACCGGGGAGCTGTTTTTT. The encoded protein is CASRGSQNTGELFF. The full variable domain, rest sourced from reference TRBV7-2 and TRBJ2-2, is GAGVSQSPSNKVTEKGKDVELRCDPISGHTALYWYRQSLGQGLEFLIYFQGNSAPDKSGLPSDRFSAERTGGSVSTLTIQRTQQEDSAVYLCASRGSQNTGELFFGEGSRLTVL.

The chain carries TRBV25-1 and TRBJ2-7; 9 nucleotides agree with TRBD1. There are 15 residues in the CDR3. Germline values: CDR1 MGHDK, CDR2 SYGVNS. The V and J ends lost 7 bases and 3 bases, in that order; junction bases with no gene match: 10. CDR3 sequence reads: CASTERTGAHYEQYF. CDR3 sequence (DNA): TGTGCCAGCACCGAAAGGACAGGGGCACACTACGAGCAGTACTTC.

The CDR3 loop reads CASSPQRSRGTEAFF. In DNA, the CDR3 is TGTGCCAGCAGCCCCCAAAGGTCCCGGGGGACTGAAGCTTTCTTT. The chain employs TRBV7-9 and TRBJ1-1; a weak D match, TRBD1 (5 bases). Germline lookup yields CDR1 SEHNR and CDR2 FQNEAQ (reference sequence). With 5 bases removed from V and 5 bases from J, the gap between germline ends came to 18 bases. The CDR3 sequence is 15 residues long.

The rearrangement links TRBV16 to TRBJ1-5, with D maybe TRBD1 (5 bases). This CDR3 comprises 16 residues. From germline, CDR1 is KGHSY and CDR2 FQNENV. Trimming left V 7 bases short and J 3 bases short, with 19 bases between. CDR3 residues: CASNSPNRQINQPQHF. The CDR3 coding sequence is TGTGCCAGCAACTCCCCCAATCGACAGATCAATCAGCCCCAGCATTTT. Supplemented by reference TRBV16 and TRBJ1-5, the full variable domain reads GEEVAQTPKHLVRGEGQKAKLYCAPIKGHSYVFWYQQVLKNEFKFLISFQNENVFDETGMPKERFSAKCLPNSPCSLEIQATKLEDSAVYFCASNSPNRQINQPQHFGDGTRLSIL.

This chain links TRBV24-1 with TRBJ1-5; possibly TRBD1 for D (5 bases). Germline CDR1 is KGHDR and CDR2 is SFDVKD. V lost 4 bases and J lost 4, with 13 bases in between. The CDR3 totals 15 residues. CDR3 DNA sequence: TGTGCCACCAGTGACAGGGACGGGGGGAATCAGCCCCAGCATTTT. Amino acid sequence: CATSDRDGGNQPQHF.

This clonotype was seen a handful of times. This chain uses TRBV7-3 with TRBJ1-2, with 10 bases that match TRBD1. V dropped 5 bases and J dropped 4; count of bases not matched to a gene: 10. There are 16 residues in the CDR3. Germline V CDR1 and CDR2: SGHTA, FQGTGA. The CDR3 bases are TGTGCCAGCAGCCCCCGAGACAGGGGGCTTAGCTATGGCTACACCTTC. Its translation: CASSPRDRGLSYGYTF.

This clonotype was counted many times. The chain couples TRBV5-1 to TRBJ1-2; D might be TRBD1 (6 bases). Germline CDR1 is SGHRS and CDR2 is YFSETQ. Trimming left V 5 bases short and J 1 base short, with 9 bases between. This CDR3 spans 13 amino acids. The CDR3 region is CASRTGDNYGYTF. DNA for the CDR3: TGCGCCAGCAGGACAGGAGATAACTATGGCTACACCTTC.

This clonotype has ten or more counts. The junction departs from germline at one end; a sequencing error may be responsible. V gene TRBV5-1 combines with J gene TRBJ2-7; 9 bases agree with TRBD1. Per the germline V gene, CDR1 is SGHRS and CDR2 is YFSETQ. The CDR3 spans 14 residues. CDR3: CASSLGGDRDPPKF. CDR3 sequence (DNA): TGCGCCAGCAGCTTGGGAGGGGACAGGGACCCCCCGAAGTTC.

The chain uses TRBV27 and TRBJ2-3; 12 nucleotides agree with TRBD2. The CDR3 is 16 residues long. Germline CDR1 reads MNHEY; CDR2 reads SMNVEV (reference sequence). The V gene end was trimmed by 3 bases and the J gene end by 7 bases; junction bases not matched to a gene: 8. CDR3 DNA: TGTGCCAGCAGTTTTTTTCTAGCGGGGGGGCCAAATACGCAGTATTTT. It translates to CASSFFLAGGPNTQYF.

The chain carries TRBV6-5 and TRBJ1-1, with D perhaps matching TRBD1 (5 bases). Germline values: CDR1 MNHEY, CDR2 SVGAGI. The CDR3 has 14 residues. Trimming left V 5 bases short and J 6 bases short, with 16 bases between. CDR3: CASSDNGGGAEAFF. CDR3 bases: TGTGCCAGCAGTGACAATGGGGGGGGGGCTGAAGCTTTCTTT.

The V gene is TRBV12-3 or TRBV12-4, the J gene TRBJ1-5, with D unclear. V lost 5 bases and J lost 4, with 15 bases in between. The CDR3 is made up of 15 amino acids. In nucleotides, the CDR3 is TGTGCCAGCAGTAGAAGTACCTTAAGGAATCAGCCCCAGCATTTT. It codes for CASSRSTLRNQPQHF.

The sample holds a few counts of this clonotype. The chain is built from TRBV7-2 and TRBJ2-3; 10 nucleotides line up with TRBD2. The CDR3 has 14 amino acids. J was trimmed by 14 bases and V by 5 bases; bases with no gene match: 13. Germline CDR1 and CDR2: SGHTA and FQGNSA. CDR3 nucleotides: TGTGCCAGCAGCGCCGTAGGGATAGCGGGGGGTCGGTATTTT. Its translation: CASSAVGIAGGRYF.

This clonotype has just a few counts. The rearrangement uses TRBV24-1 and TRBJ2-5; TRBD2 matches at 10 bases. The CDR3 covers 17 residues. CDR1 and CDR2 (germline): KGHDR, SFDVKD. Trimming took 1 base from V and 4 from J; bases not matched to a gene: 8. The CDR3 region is CATSDFRLAGSGETQYF. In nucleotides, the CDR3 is TGTGCCACCAGTGATTTCCGACTAGCGGGTTCCGGAGAGACCCAGTACTTC.

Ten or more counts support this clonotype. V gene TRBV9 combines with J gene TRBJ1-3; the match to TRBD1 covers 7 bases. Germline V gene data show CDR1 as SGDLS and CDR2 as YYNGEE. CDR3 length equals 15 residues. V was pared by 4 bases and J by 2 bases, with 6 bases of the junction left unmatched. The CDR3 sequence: CASSPRQGAGNTIYF. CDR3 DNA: TGTGCCAGCAGCCCTCGACAGGGCGCTGGAAACACCATATATTTT.

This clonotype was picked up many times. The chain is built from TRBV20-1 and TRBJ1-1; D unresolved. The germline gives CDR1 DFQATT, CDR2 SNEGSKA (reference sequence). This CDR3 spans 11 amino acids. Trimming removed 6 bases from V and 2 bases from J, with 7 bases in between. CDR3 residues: CSAYGNTEAFF. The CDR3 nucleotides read TGCAGTGCCTATGGAAACACTGAAGCTTTCTTT.

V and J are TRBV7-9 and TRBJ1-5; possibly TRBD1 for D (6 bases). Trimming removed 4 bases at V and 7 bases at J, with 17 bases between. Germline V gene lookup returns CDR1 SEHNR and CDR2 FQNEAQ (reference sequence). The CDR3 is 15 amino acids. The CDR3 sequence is CASSSMGRGVQPQHF. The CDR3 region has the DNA TGTGCCAGCAGCTCCATGGGCAGGGGAGTACAGCCCCAGCATTTT.

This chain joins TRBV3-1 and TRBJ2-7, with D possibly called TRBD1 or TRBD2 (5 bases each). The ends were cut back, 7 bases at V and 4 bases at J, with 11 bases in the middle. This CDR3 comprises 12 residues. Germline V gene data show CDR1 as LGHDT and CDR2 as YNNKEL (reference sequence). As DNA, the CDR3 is TGTGCCAGCACCAGGGACGGTTACGAGCAGTACTTC. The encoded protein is CASTRDGYEQYF.

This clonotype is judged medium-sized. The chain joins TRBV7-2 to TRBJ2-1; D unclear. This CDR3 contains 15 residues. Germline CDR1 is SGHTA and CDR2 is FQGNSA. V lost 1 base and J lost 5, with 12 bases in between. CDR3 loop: CASSLVGGNDNEQFF. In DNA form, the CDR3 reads TGTGCCAGCAGCTTAGTTGGCGGAAACGACAATGAGCAGTTCTTC.

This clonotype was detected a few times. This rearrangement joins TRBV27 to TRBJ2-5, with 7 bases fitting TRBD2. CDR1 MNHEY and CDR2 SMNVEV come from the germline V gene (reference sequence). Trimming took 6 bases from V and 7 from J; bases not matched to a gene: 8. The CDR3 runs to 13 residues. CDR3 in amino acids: CASRPTSSATQYF. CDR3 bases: TGTGCCAGCAGGCCGACTAGCTCAGCGACCCAGTACTTC.

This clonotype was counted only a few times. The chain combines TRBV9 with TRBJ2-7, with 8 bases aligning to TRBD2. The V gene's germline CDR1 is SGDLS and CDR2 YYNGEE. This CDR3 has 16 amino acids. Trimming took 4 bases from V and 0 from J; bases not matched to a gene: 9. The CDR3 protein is CASSPRSSGASYEQYF. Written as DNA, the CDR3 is TGTGCCAGCAGCCCCCGCAGTAGCGGGGCCTCCTACGAGCAGTACTTC.

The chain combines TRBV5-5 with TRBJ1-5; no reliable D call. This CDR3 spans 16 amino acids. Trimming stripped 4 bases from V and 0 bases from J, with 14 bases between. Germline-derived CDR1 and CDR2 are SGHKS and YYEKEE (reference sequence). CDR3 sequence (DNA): TGTGCCAGCAGCGGGCTAGGCGGGGATAGCAATCAGCCCCAGCATTTT. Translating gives CASSGLGGDSNQPQHF.

The CDR3 DNA reads TGTGCCAGCAGCTTAGGACCGAGCTCTGGGGCCAACGTCCTGACTTTC. Its translation is CASSLGPSSGANVLTF. This chain links TRBV7-2 with TRBJ2-6, with no clear D. Germline loops: CDR1 SGHTA, CDR2 FQGNSA. V lost 1 base to trimming and J lost 0 bases, with 7 bases between them. CDR3 length equals 16 residues.

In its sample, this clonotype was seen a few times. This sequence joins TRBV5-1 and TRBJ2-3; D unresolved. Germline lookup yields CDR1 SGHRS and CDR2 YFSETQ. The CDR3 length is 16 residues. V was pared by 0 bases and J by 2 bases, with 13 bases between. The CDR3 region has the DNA TGCGCCAGCAGCTTGGGGAACCAGGCCCCCACAGATACGCAGTATTTT. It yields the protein CASSLGNQAPTDTQYF.

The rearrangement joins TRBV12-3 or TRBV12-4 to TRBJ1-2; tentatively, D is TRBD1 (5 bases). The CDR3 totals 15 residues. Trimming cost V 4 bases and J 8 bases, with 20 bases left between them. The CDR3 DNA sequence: TGTGCCAGCAGTTCCGGGGGACTTCATCACCCGGGCTACACCTTC. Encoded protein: CASSSGGLHHPGYTF.

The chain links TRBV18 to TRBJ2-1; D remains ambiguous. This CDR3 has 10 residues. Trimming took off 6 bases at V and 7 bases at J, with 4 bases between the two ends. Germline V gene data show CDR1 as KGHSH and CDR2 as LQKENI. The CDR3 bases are TGTGCCAGCTCCGATAATGAGCAGTTCTTC. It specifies CASSDNEQFF.

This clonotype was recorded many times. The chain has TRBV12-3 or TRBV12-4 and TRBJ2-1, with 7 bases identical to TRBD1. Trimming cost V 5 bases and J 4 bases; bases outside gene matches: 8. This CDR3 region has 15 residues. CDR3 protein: CASSPRAGGYNEQFF. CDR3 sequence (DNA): TGTGCCAGCAGTCCCCGCGCAGGGGGATACAATGAGCAGTTCTTC.

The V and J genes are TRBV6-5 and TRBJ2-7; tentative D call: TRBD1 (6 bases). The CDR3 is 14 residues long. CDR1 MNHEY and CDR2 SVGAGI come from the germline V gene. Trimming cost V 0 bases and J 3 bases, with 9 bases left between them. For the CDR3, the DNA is TGTGCCAGCAGTTACTCTACAGGGAACTACGAGCAGTACTTC. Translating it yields CASSYSTGNYEQYF.

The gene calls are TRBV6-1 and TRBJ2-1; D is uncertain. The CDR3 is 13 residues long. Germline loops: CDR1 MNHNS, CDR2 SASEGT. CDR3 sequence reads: CAARKSSYNEQFF. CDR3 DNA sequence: TGTGCGGCCCGAAAAAGCTCCTACAATGAGCAGTTCTTC.

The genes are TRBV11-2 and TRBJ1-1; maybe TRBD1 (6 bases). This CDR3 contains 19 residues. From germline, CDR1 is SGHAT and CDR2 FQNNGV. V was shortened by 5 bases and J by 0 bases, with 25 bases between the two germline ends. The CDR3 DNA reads TGTGCCAGCAGCCCAACAGCCCCCCGGACAGTGTTAATGAACACTGAAGCTTTCTTT. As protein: CASSPTAPRTVLMNTEAFF.

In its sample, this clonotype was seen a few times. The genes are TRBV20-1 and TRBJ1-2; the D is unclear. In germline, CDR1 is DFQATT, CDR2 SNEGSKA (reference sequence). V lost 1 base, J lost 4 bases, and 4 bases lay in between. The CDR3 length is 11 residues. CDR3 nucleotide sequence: TGCAGTGCTAGAGTTGCCTATGGCTACACCTTC. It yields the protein CSARVAYGYTF.